The entry below describes one T cell receptor (beta chain). The antigen remains unidentified. The data were taken from a study of glioma-infiltrating T cells after dendritic cell vaccination. Time point described: after dendritic cell vaccination, including at tumor progression/relapse. The immunoSEQ assay amplified TCRB CDR3 from up to 2 ug DNA. The data were produced by immunoSEQ multiplex PCR, yet TCRdb's version contains in-frame clones alone and is incomplete. Of about 87,000 clones listed, 83% are singletons. Study observations and caveats: Few patients contributed both blood and tumor specimens.

Sequenced here: blood, sampled after dendritic cell vaccination. The clonotype was recovered from a human donor with glioblastoma.

CDR3 sequence reads: CAWSRNLPKTVYGYTF. The CDR3 region has the DNA TGTGCCTGGAGTCGGAATCTCCCTAAGACAGTCTATGGCTACACCTTC. The rearrangement links TRBV30 to TRBJ1-2; a possible D gene is TRBD1 (5 bases). Germline CDR1 and CDR2: GTSNPN and SVGIG (reference sequence). V was pared by 2 bases and J by 4 bases, with 20 bases between. The CDR3 length is 16 residues.